The 25 T cell receptor beta chains given below trace back to one sample, sequenced in a study of CD8 T cells in Susac syndrome. Random hexamers were used to reverse transcribe the RNA input (roughly 0.5 to 1 ug). From the immunoSEQ multiplex PCR reads, TCRdb called clonotypes with MiXCR, one entry per CDR3 protein. Found here are about 400,000 distinct CDR3 sequences, more than 80% of them singletons; the top ten hold under 0.15%. What was sequenced was CD8+ T cells from PBMCs. The receptors derive from a human donor with multiple sclerosis.

The V call is TRBV2, the J call TRBJ1-1; 11 nucleotides agree with TRBD1. With 10 bases clipped from V and 4 bases from J, the junction kept 8 bases outside the gene matches. Germline values: CDR1 SNHLY, CDR2 FYNNEI. The CDR3 has 14 residues. CDR3 in DNA: TGTGCCACGACCCAGGGACAGGGGGGCACTGAAGCTTTCTTT. This gives the protein CATTQGQGGTEAFF.

The chain links TRBV20-1 to TRBJ2-3; D is possibly TRBD1 or TRBD2 (5 bases each). Germline CDR1 is DFQATT and CDR2 is SNEGSKA (reference sequence). Trimming pared 5 bases from V and 7 bases from J, leaving 19 bases between. The CDR3 is 14 residues long. The CDR3 here is CSAPDRGVQNTQYF. The CDR3 DNA sequence: TGCAGTGCTCCTGATCGGGGCGTACAGAATACGCAGTATTTT.

The chain links TRBV7-2 to TRBJ2-7, with D possibly being TRBD2 (6 bases). Germline CDR1 and CDR2: SGHTA and FQGNSA. The CDR3 has 19 residues. With 1 base removed from V and 6 bases from J, the gap between germline ends came to 28 bases. The CDR3 region is CASSLDVFAGTALGGEQYF. The CDR3 DNA is TGTGCCAGCAGCTTAGACGTTTTTGCAGGGACTGCCTTGGGGGGCGAGCAGTACTTC.

V and J are TRBV7-9 and TRBJ2-1; either TRBD1 or TRBD2 may fit D (5 bases each). V lost 4 bases and J 0 bases, leaving 10 bases between the germline ends. The CDR3 sequence is 15 residues long. Per germline, CDR1 SEHNR and CDR2 FQNEAQ (reference sequence). For the CDR3, the DNA is TGTGCCAGCAGCTCTTGGGACCGCTCCTACAATGAGCAGTTCTTC. Its translation: CASSSWDRSYNEQFF.

The chain joins TRBV5-6 to TRBJ2-2; D is uncertain. Trimming removed 4 bases at V and 0 bases at J, with 16 bases between. Germline-derived CDR1 and CDR2 are SGHDT and YYEEEE. This CDR3 has 17 amino acids. The CDR3 DNA follows: TGTGCCAGCAGCACCATCCCTCGGGCCACGAACACCGGGGAGCTGTTTTTT. Its translation is CASSTIPRATNTGELFF.

The genes are TRBV28 and TRBJ2-1; D gene ambiguous. The CDR3 has 13 amino acids. Trimming shortened V by 10 bases and J by 3 bases, and 13 bases separated the two germline ends. Germline V lookup: CDR1 MDHEN, CDR2 SYDVKM. The CDR3 sequence is CAIHTPGYNEQFF. CDR3 nucleotides: TGTGCCATCCATACCCCCGGCTACAATGAGCAGTTCTTC.

The V gene is TRBV27, the J gene TRBJ1-2; D is uncertain. From germline, CDR1 is MNHEY and CDR2 SMNVEV (reference sequence). The V end lost 3 bases, the J end lost 4 bases, and 9 bases lay between the germline ends. The CDR3 extends over 13 amino acids. For the CDR3, the DNA is TGTGCCAGCAGTTTGGGGTTTAGCTATGGCTACACCTTC. Protein sequence: CASSLGFSYGYTF.

A single count supports this clonotype. The chain couples TRBV9 to TRBJ2-2; D unresolved. Trimming removed 0 bases at V and 6 bases at J, with 12 bases between. The CDR3 is 15 residues long. Germline values: CDR1 SGDLS, CDR2 YYNGEE. In DNA, the CDR3 is TGTGCCAGCAGCGTAGCTGGGGTTGGGGCCGGGGAGCTGTTTTTT. This codes for CASSVAGVGAGELFF.

The chain joins TRBV14 to TRBJ2-1, with D uncertain. V was trimmed by 1 base and J by 9 bases, leaving 16 bases between them. Per the germline V gene, CDR1 is SGHDN and CDR2 is FVKESK. The CDR3 runs to 15 residues. This CDR3 reads CASSQVTAPRSEQFF. In DNA form, the CDR3 reads TGTGCCAGCAGCCAAGTTACAGCCCCACGTAGTGAGCAGTTCTTC.

The rearrangement joins TRBV30 to TRBJ1-1; D gene unclear. This CDR3 contains 15 residues. CDR1 and CDR2 (germline): GTSNPN, SVGIG (reference sequence). V gave up 2 bases and J gave up 0 bases, with 13 bases separating them. The CDR3 loop reads CAWSLWAGLNTEAFF. In DNA form, the CDR3 reads TGTGCCTGGAGTCTTTGGGCGGGTTTGAACACTGAAGCTTTCTTT. Complete variable domain (other parts from reference TRBV30 and TRBJ1-1): SQTIHQWPATLVQPVGSPLSLECTVEGTSNPNLYWYRQAAGRGLQLLFYSVGIGQISSEVPQNLSASRPQDRQFILSSKKLLLSDSGFYLCAWSLWAGLNTEAFFGQGTRLTVV.

V and J are TRBV10-2 and TRBJ1-5; perhaps TRBD1 as D (5 bases). The length of the CDR3 is 16 residues. The V gene's germline CDR1 is WSHSY and CDR2 SAAADI. With 2 bases removed from V and 5 bases from J, the gap between germline ends came to 16 bases. DNA for the CDR3: TGCGCCAGCAGTGAGCTCAGTTTAGGGGACGATCAGCCCCAGCATTTT. It is translated as CASSELSLGDDQPQHF.

The chain employs TRBV12-3 or TRBV12-4 and TRBJ1-2; D is ambiguous. Trimming left V 6 bases short and J 5 bases short, with 16 bases between. This CDR3 has 14 amino acids. DNA of the CDR3: TGTGCCAGCAGCTCTAGCTATTACGAATATGGCTACACCTTC. Translating gives CASSSSYYEYGYTF.

This clonotype was detected only a few times. The rearrangement uses TRBV12-3 or TRBV12-4 and TRBJ2-7, with 7 bases lining up with TRBD2. The CDR3 is 15 amino acids. Losses at the gene ends were 0 bases for V and 1 base for J; bases not matched to a gene: 3. The CDR3, as DNA: TGTGCCAGCAGTTTAGCGCCGGGGGGATCCTACGAGCAGTACTTC. It yields the protein CASSLAPGGSYEQYF.

The genes are TRBV4-1 and TRBJ1-3; 8 bases map to TRBD1. CDR3 size: 12 residues. V lost 4 bases to trimming and J lost 7 bases; unmatched junction nucleotides: 0. Germline values: CDR1 MGHRA, CDR2 YSYEKL. Here the CDR3 reads CASSRDRNTIYF. As DNA, the CDR3 is TGCGCCAGCAGCCGGGACAGGAACACCATATATTTT.

This clonotype is a singleton in its sample. The rearrangement uses TRBV2 and TRBJ1-1; no clear D gene. The CDR3 sequence is 12 residues long. Trimming took off 6 bases at V and 11 bases at J, with 16 bases between the two ends. Per the germline V gene, CDR1 is SNHLY and CDR2 is FYNNEI. The CDR3 coding sequence is TGTGCCAGCAGGACTCCTACGACGGAGGCTTTCTTT. Protein product: CASRTPTTEAFF.

This clonotype was recorded once. The chain has TRBV5-5 and TRBJ2-5; D might be TRBD2 (5 bases). V was clipped by 3 bases and J by 3 bases, with 15 bases between them. The CDR3 loop spans 15 amino acids. Germline lookup yields CDR1 SGHKS and CDR2 YYEKEE (reference sequence). This chain's CDR3 is CASSYLGQAEETQYF. CDR3 DNA sequence: TGTGCCAGCAGCTACCTGGGTCAAGCGGAAGAGACCCAGTACTTC.

CDR3 in amino acids: CASSLSGGTGAVHYGYTF. In nucleotides, the CDR3 is TGTGCCAGCAGTTTATCAGGCGGGACAGGGGCGGTTCACTATGGCTACACCTTC. The chain uses TRBV27 and TRBJ1-2; TRBD1 agrees at 10 bases. The germline gives CDR1 MNHEY, CDR2 SMNVEV (reference sequence). CDR3 size: 18 residues. The J segment lost 3 bases and the V segment lost 0 bases, leaving 10 bases of the junction unmatched.

The V call is TRBV7-9, the J call TRBJ1-2; D is possibly TRBD1 (6 bases). From germline, CDR1 is SEHNR and CDR2 FQNEAQ (reference sequence). The V end lost 1 base, the J end lost 7 bases, and 13 bases lay between the germline ends. This CDR3 contains 14 residues. CDR3 region: CASSLVDTGPGYTF. The CDR3 nucleotides are TGTGCCAGCAGCTTAGTTGACACAGGGCCTGGCTACACCTTC.

This CDR3 is CASSQERAQPQHF. The CDR3 region has the DNA TGCGCCAGCAGCCAAGAAAGGGCTCAGCCCCAGCATTTT. The V and J genes are TRBV4-1 and TRBJ1-5; D is unresolved. This CDR3 spans 13 amino acids. Looked up from germline, CDR1 is MGHRA and CDR2 is YSYEKL. Trimming pared 0 bases from V and 6 bases from J, leaving 6 bases between.

The gene calls are TRBV14 and TRBJ1-2; 12 nucleotides match TRBD1. The CDR3 contains 18 residues. Looked up from germline, CDR1 is SGHDN and CDR2 is FVKESK. V lost 4 bases to trimming and J lost 3 bases; unmatched junction nucleotides: 12. This CDR3 is CASSPLMTGTGGYYGYTF. For the CDR3, the DNA is TGTGCCAGCAGCCCTCTTATGACCGGGACAGGGGGCTACTATGGCTACACCTTC.

The chain uses TRBV4-1 and TRBJ2-1; 9 bases match TRBD2. The CDR3 totals 16 residues. J was trimmed by 2 bases and V by 5 bases; bases with no gene match: 7. Germline CDR1 reads MGHRA; CDR2 reads YSYEKL. This CDR3 reads CASSSYSGSPYNEQFF. The CDR3 DNA reads TGCGCCAGCAGCTCCTATAGCGGGAGCCCCTACAATGAGCAGTTCTTC.

This clonotype was detected once. V gene TRBV7-9 combines with J gene TRBJ1-2, with no clear D. Germline values: CDR1 SEHNR, CDR2 FQNEAQ (reference sequence). V lost 1 base and J 8 bases, leaving 20 bases between the germline ends. The CDR3 consists of 16 residues. The CDR3 nucleotides are TGTGCCAGCAGCTTAGATGCTCGATTCGGGGTCGGCGGCTACACCTTC. Translation: CASSLDARFGVGGYTF.

This clonotype was seen just once. The V and J genes are TRBV12-3 or TRBV12-4 and TRBJ1-2; D call uncertain. The CDR3 totals 11 residues. V was pared by 10 bases and J by 10 bases, with 16 bases between. The CDR3: CATLRALDYTF. DNA of the CDR3: TGTGCCACCCTTCGAGCGCTGGACTACACCTTC.

This clonotype was counted a single time. The chain combines TRBV19 with TRBJ2-7; tentative D call: TRBD1 (6 bases). Germline V lookup: CDR1 LNHDA, CDR2 SQIVND (reference sequence). The germline V and J ends were trimmed by 3 bases and 13 bases, with 16 bases remaining between them. CDR3 length equals 12 residues. CDR3 sequence reads: CASSILGQQPYF. As DNA, the CDR3 is TGTGCCAGTAGTATCCTCGGACAGCAACCATACTTC.

The J gene is TRBJ2-7, the V gene TRBV7-9; no clear D gene. V dropped 4 bases and J dropped 2 bases, with 12 bases sitting between them. CDR1 is SEHNR, CDR2 FQNEAQ, per germline (reference sequence). This CDR3 region has 14 residues. CDR3 DNA sequence: TGTGCCAGCAGCTCCAGTAGGACCACCTACGAGCAGTACTTC. Translated: CASSSSRTTYEQYF.